This T cell receptor (beta chain) was documented in a study of early T cells in non-severe SARS-CoV-2 infection. About the study: Sequencing of bulk RNA from unsorted whole blood was done, without chain pairing.

Individual cDNA molecules received unique molecular identifiers. Via MiXCR, TCRdb re-called the 5' RACE reads, giving one row per CDR3 protein. This table has around 99,000 distinct CDR3 sequences, approximately 17% appearing once. The ends were cut back, 6 bases at V and 6 bases at J, with 15 bases in the middle. This CDR3 spans 14 amino acids. As concerns this clonotype: Antigen unknown.

The study, taken as a whole, reports: Anti-spike CD8 specificities were favored by VDJdb matching, whose results missed private and CD4 specificities.

The chain combines TRBV12-3 or TRBV12-4 with TRBJ2-4; no clear D gene. The sequence came from an adult who was a healthcare worker with PCR-confirmed SARS-CoV-2 infection or an uninfected control (not recorded which). The source was whole blood, collected at baseline. CDR3 residues: CASSQPPGTNIQYF. The CDR3 nucleotides are TGTGCCAGCAGCCAGCCTCCCGGTACAAACATTCAGTACTTC.